This TCR beta chain is drawn from a study of identical twins (dated by TCRdb to the mid-2010s). Looking at the study overall: To test whether fetal clonotypes persist, the study used deep sequencing on TCR alpha and beta repertoires from monozygotic twins, unrelated adults of various ages, and cord blood. To rule out contamination, replicate twin experiments were performed at different times with different library preparation protocols.

This clonotype has a handful of counts. Its cognate antigen has yet to be identified. Within one base of it there is no much larger clone, and no base qualities were kept. Every donor was a healthy Caucasian. Three pairs of female monozygotic twins, all aged roughly 18 to 29 years, were included in the twin cohort. Using Miltenyi CD45RO+ enrichment and human naive T-cell isolation kits, memory (CD45RO+) and naive T cells were isolated from PBMC. Summary of the overall study and its limitations: Because the same donors could not be followed over many years, the conclusions depended on cross-sectional statistical analysis. Compared with coincidental sharing between unrelated individuals, out-of-frame TCR alpha sequences shared between twins showed an excess of sequences with low generation probability. Abundant cord blood beta clonotypes carried fewer insertions; young adult naive repertoires showed a weaker similar trend, while memory repertoires showed none. In beta out-of-frame sequences, excess twin sharing was weaker, because having fewer shared sequences lowered the signal-to-noise ratio. In monozygotic twins, recombination models systematically underestimated out-of-frame TCR alpha sharing, but the models matched the sharing seen between unrelated individuals. Zero-insertion analyses could be partly confounded by invariant T cells such as MAIT and iNKT, although diverse VJ usage argued against such confounding for most clonotypes.

The method behind the library was 5' RACE. TCRdb names Illumina HiSeq 2000 as the instrument used. Template switching introduced a universal primer binding site; the final cDNA contained a unique molecular identifier, enabling accurate counting of TCR cDNA molecules. Specific primers in the conserved constant-segment region were used to synthesize first-strand cDNA for the TCR alpha and beta chains. To control for contamination, each cDNA library was double barcoded with a SMART-Mk sample barcode plus Illumina barcodes. TruSeq adapter sequences and Illumina sample barcodes were added in two successive PCR steps. TCR alpha and beta cDNA libraries were sequenced on the Illumina HiSeq platform with custom primers. Processing in the source paper ran as follows. Raw reads were processed with MiGEC to extract unique molecular identifiers, and MiXCR was used to determine CDR3 positions. Recombination models were inferred per individual with the repgenHMM and IGoR tools using an EM algorithm. The tcR package in R was used for shared clonotype analysis, with sharing normalized by the product of cloneset sizes. To study raw recombination without the effects of thymic and clonal selection, out-of-frame nonproductive sequences were analyzed. The public reads were run again by TCRdb, first through fastp at Q25 and then through MiXCR, and only productive beta chains were kept. Every CDR3 protein is listed once, alongside the most common genes and DNA of its rows. What appears here as the V and J calls and clone size reflects TCRdb's work, not the paper's. Here the sample has 240,000 or so distinct CDR3 sequences; roughly 7% occur a single time. The top ten clonotypes cover roughly 3.6% of the sample.

These data also featured in a second study, about yellow fever vaccine responses in identical twins. As that second paper reports: According to the authors, in identical twins the way T cells responded to vaccination appeared partly convergent and partly personalized. Focusing on identical twins, the study followed the T cell clones that responded to the vaccine, and did so with precision.

The sequencing input was memory (CD45RO+) T cells sorted from blood. Per the publication, the cell subset or site label means: CD45RO+ enriched T cells. This sequence was found in a woman aged 18-29 years in good health.

The nucleotides read TGTGCCAGCAGTTTCATGGGCCAGTACAATGAGCAGTTCTTC. It encodes CASSFMGQYNEQFF. The sequence is built from TRBV28 and TRBJ2-1, with no D gene named confidently. The CDR3, cysteine through phenylalanine, is 14 amino acids long. Only CDR3 DNA remains: 42 bases, in frame from the first base. From the germline V gene, CDR1 is MDHEN and CDR2 is SYDVKM. V sheds 3 bases and J sheds 4 bases, leaving 10 bases between their ends.